The source of this T cell receptor (beta chain) is a study of cytomegalovirus exposure and HLA in healthy donors. Broader study findings: Follow-up analysis found HLA locus-dependent TCR association rates, highest for DRB1 and lowest for HLA-C.

In regard to this clone: What it binds is not known.

This CDR3 is 14 amino acids long. The V and J ends lost 2 bases and 7 bases respectively, with 14 bases between them. Germline CDR1 and CDR2: MNHEY and SMNVEV (reference sequence). The PCR contained 60 Vbeta and 13 Jbeta primers. Only in-frame clones appear in the TCRdb table, and some are missing; sequencing was by immunoSEQ multiplex PCR. The sample has more than 110,000 clones; around 77% are singletons. Nominal health characterized the donors when sampled, though unrecorded immune exposures were likely. Input material: PBMCs. V is TRBV27 and J is TRBJ1-2, with D perhaps matching TRBD1 (6 bases). This sequence originates from a woman between 45 and 65 years old in good health and CMV-seronegative. The CDR3 DNA reads TGTGCCAGCAGTTTAGGCAGGGGTGGGGTTGGCTACACCTTC. Amino acids: CASSLGRGGVGYTF.